Below, 17 T cell receptor beta chains from the same sample are listed, as sequenced in a study of cytotoxic CD8 clonotypes in ibrutinib-treated CLL. Libraries were prepared by immunoSEQ multiplex PCR; TCRdb keeps only in-frame clonotypes and omits some of them. The repertoire has around 200,000 clones, about four fifths of them found once; the top ten carry over 10%. This specimen consisted of PBMCs, obtained after 12 months of ibrutinib treatment. These receptors were collected from a human donor with chronic lymphocytic leukemia.

V gene TRBV9 combines with J gene TRBJ1-1; TRBD1 is a possible D gene (6 bases). With 4 bases removed from V and 6 bases from J, the gap between germline ends came to 19 bases. The CDR3 is 15 residues long. Per germline, CDR1 SGDLS and CDR2 YYNGEE. The CDR3 spells CASSPQPTGLAEAFF. CDR3 bases: TGTGCCAGCAGCCCTCAACCGACAGGATTGGCTGAAGCTTTCTTT.

The chain couples TRBV7-2 to TRBJ2-7; 10 bases line up with TRBD2. The CDR3 extends over 16 amino acids. J lost 3 bases, V lost 1 base, and 6 bases had no gene match. Germline CDR1 reads SGHTA; CDR2 reads FQGNSA. The CDR3 sequence: CASSLVAGGSNYEQYF. DNA of the CDR3: TGTGCCAGCAGCTTAGTAGCGGGGGGCTCTAACTACGAGCAGTACTTC.

The chain has TRBV13 and TRBJ2-5, with TRBD2 matching over 8 bases. CDR3 length equals 17 residues. V lost 4 bases, J lost 5 bases, and 15 bases stayed unmatched. The germline gives CDR1 PRHDT, CDR2 FYEKMQ (reference sequence). The CDR3 protein is CASSWGRREGLTETQYF. CDR3 nucleotides: TGTGCCAGCAGCTGGGGGAGACGGGAGGGCCTAACCGAGACCCAGTACTTC.

This clone has only one observation. The chain joins TRBV6-4 to TRBJ2-6; no firm D call. V lost 3 bases and J lost 4, with 10 bases in between. CDR1 MRHNA and CDR2 SNTAGT come from the germline V gene. This CDR3 comprises 15 residues. CDR3 coding DNA: TGTGCCAGCAGTGAGTTACCGAACGGGGCCAACGTCCTGACTTTC. As protein: CASSELPNGANVLTF.

The chain couples TRBV25-1 to TRBJ1-4, with a weak D call TRBD1 (5 bases). V lost 7 bases to trimming and J lost 7 bases, with 25 bases between them. The CDR3 is 17 amino acids. Germline V gives CDR1 MGHDK, CDR2 SYGVNS. The CDR3 bases are TGTGCCAGCACCAGAACCGGGACCTGGGGTTTTGGTGAAAAACTGTTTTTT. It encodes CASTRTGTWGFGEKLFF.

The chain is built from TRBV28 and TRBJ2-5; TRBD2 matches at 13 bases. Unmatched junction bases numbered 10, after V lost 4 bases and J lost 5 bases. Germline V gene lookup returns CDR1 MDHEN and CDR2 SYDVKM. CDR3 length: 17 amino acids. For the CDR3, the DNA is TGTGCCAGCAGTTACTCCCCTGGGACTAGCGGGACTGAGACCCAGTACTTC. Translated: CASSYSPGTSGTETQYF.

The CDR3 DNA sequence: TGTGCCAGCAGTTTAAAGACAGGGGCAAACACTGAAGCTTTCTTT. Translation: CASSLKTGANTEAFF. The rearrangement links TRBV27 to TRBJ1-1; 8 nucleotides line up with TRBD1. The CDR3 is made up of 15 amino acids. The V and J ends lost 2 bases and 2 bases, in that order; junction bases with no gene match: 4. CDR1 and CDR2 from the germline V gene are MNHEY and SMNVEV (reference sequence).

This clone was seen only once. The J gene is TRBJ2-2, the V gene TRBV27; 9 bases fit TRBD1. The germline gives CDR1 MNHEY, CDR2 SMNVEV (reference sequence). J gave up 5 bases and V 6 bases, and 4 bases lay outside the gene matches. The CDR3 contains 14 residues. CDR3 coding DNA: TGTGCCAGCAGACCGGGACAGGGAACCGGGGAGCTGTTTTTT. Translation gives CASRPGQGTGELFF.

This clone was found a few times. This chain links TRBV18 with TRBJ2-1; D may be TRBD1 (5 bases). In germline, CDR1 is KGHSH, CDR2 LQKENI. Between the trimmed V and J ends, which lost 4 bases and 8 bases, there was a span of 9 bases. The CDR3 has 12 amino acids. For the CDR3, the DNA is TGTGCCAGCTCACAGGGGTCAGATGAGCAGTTCTTC. Translation gives CASSQGSDEQFF.

This chain uses TRBV19 with TRBJ1-5; D not resolved. CDR3 size: 14 residues. Trimming took 5 bases from V and 2 from J, leaving 10 bases between them. CDR1 LNHDA and CDR2 SQIVND come from the germline V gene (reference sequence). The CDR3 spells CASSVRDGNQPQHF. CDR3 in DNA: TGTGCCAGTAGTGTGAGGGATGGCAATCAGCCCCAGCATTTT.

The rearrangement links TRBV5-1 to TRBJ2-1, with 7 nucleotides matching TRBD2. The CDR3 totals 14 residues. The germline gives CDR1 SGHRS, CDR2 YFSETQ. V gave up 3 bases and J gave up 8 bases; unmatched junction bases: 8. The CDR3 protein is CASSSDPAGDEQFF. As DNA, the CDR3 is TGCGCCAGCAGCTCGGACCCGGCGGGGGATGAGCAGTTCTTC.

The chain carries TRBV5-4 and TRBJ1-2; D unresolved. The CDR3 loop spans 14 amino acids. Trimming stripped 9 bases from V and 0 bases from J, with 15 bases between. Germline assignment: CDR1 SGHNT and CDR2 YYREEE (reference sequence). The CDR3 reads CANTEDGSNYGYTF. The CDR3 DNA follows: TGTGCCAACACGGAGGACGGATCTAACTATGGCTACACCTTC.

The chain carries TRBV11-3 and TRBJ2-7; 7 positions agree with TRBD1. The CDR3 is 14 amino acids. The germline V gene has CDR1 SGHNT and CDR2 YENEEA. V lost 5 bases, J lost 2 bases, and 6 bases stayed unmatched. The CDR3 region has the DNA TGTGCCAGCAGCCCAGGGACAGCCCCCTACGAGCAGTACTTC. It translates to CASSPGTAPYEQYF.

The V call is TRBV11-3, the J call TRBJ2-1; D gene unclear. Germline values: CDR1 SGHNT, CDR2 YENEEA. V lost 2 bases and J 4 bases, leaving 9 bases between the germline ends. The CDR3 has 14 residues. Here the CDR3 reads CASSLRSAYNEQFF. The CDR3 region has the DNA TGTGCCAGCAGCTTAAGGTCCGCTTACAATGAGCAGTTCTTC.

This clone was observed a single time. The V gene is TRBV4-1, the J gene TRBJ2-7, with TRBD2 identical over 9 bases. After removal of 1 base from V and 6 bases from J, the junction contained 16 bases not matched to a gene. Germline V gene lookup returns CDR1 MGHRA and CDR2 YSYEKL. The CDR3 has 18 residues. This chain's CDR3 is CASSQVSSGNVFRSEQYF. CDR3 sequence (DNA): TGCGCCAGCAGCCAAGTGTCTAGCGGGAACGTCTTCCGCTCCGAGCAGTACTTC.

The chain has TRBV11-1 and TRBJ1-2, with 7 bases fitting TRBD1. The V and J ends lost 5 bases and 4 bases, in that order; junction bases with no gene match: 4. The CDR3 consists of 13 residues. CDR1 and CDR2 from the germline V gene are SGHAT and FQDESV (reference sequence). The CDR3 nucleotides are TGTGCCAGCAGCCCGGGACAGAGCTATGGCTACACCTTC. Its translation is CASSPGQSYGYTF.

The chain links TRBV29-1 to TRBJ2-3; 10 positions match TRBD1. The trim removed 7 bases at V and 1 base at J, leaving 5 bases unmatched. The CDR3 has 14 residues. Germline values: CDR1 SQVTM, CDR2 ANQGSEA. CDR3 in amino acids: CSGETGGGTDTQYF. DNA of the CDR3: TGCAGCGGGGAGACAGGGGGCGGCACAGATACGCAGTATTTT.